Below are 23 T cell receptor beta chains sequenced from a single sample in a study of cytomegalovirus exposure and HLA in healthy donors. The PCR ran on 60 Vbeta and 13 Jbeta primers. Sequencing was performed with immunoSEQ multiplex PCR; in TCRdb, only in-frame clones are kept and a portion is missing. The table shows 160,000 or so clones, with around 81% occurring only once. The sample taken for sequencing was PBMCs. Source of these receptors: a woman aged 18-35 years in good health and CMV-seropositive.

This chain uses TRBV7-3 with TRBJ2-1, with TRBD1 identical over 9 bases. The V segment lost 2 bases and the J segment 9 bases; nucleotides outside the gene matches: 5. The germline V gene has CDR1 SGHTA and CDR2 FQGTGA. The CDR3 has 14 residues. The CDR3 DNA sequence: TGTGCCAGCAGCTTAGGACAGGGGATCAGTGAGCAGTTCTTC. This codes for CASSLGQGISEQFF.

CDR3 in DNA: TGTGCCATCAGTGATTCTAAGGGGGCCCCCTATGGCTACACCTTC. Amino acid sequence: CAISDSKGAPYGYTF. The genes are TRBV10-3 and TRBJ1-2, with TRBD1 matching 7 bases. V trimming: 3 bases; J trimming: 4 bases; junction bases outside the gene matches: 8. Germline V lookup: CDR1 ENHRY, CDR2 SYGVKD. The CDR3 loop spans 15 amino acids.

The J gene is TRBJ1-2, the V gene TRBV7-9, with a tentative D call TRBD1 (6 bases). Deletions cut 5 bases from V and 8 bases from J, with 15 bases between. Germline V gene data show CDR1 as SEHNR and CDR2 as FQNEAQ (reference sequence). The CDR3 runs 13 residues. The DNA for the CDR3 is TGTGCCAGCAGCACCAACAGGGTTGGCGGCTACACCTTC. This sequence encodes CASSTNRVGGYTF. The variable domain in full, completed from reference TRBV7-9 and TRBJ1-2, reads DTGVSQNPRHKITKRGQNVTFRCDPISEHNRLYWYRQTLGQGPEFLTYFQNEAQLEKSRLLSDRFSAERPKGSFSTLEIQRTEQGDSAMYLCASSTNRVGGYTFGSGTRLTVV.

The chain links TRBV10-3 to TRBJ2-2; D not resolved. Germline V lookup: CDR1 ENHRY, CDR2 SYGVKD. Trimming left V 5 bases short and J 6 bases short, with 19 bases between. CDR3 size: 16 residues. DNA of the CDR3: TGTGCCATCAGTCCATCCTCTAGAAAATCTGCCGGGGAGCTGTTTTTT. Translating gives CAISPSSRKSAGELFF.

The chain uses TRBV4-2 and TRBJ1-6, with D perhaps TRBD1 (5 bases). The germline V gene has CDR1 LGHNA and CDR2 YNFKEQ. The CDR3 runs 15 residues. V was cut by 4 bases and J by 10 bases, with 17 bases left in between. Here the CDR3 DNA reads TGTGCCAGCAGCCTAGAGCAGGGTGTTCGGTCACCCCTCCACTTT. Its protein product is CASSLEQGVRSPLHF.

This clone was detected once. The chain combines TRBV11-1 with TRBJ2-5; 12 bases fit TRBD2. With 3 bases clipped from V and 10 bases from J, the junction kept 9 bases outside the gene matches. This CDR3 comprises 15 residues. The V gene's germline CDR1 is SGHAT and CDR2 FQDESV (reference sequence). This chain's CDR3 is CASSFRTSGDGDQYF. The CDR3 DNA follows: TGTGCCAGCAGCTTCCGGACTAGCGGGGACGGGGACCAGTACTTC.

This clone was seen only once. The chain joins TRBV18 to TRBJ2-5; D unresolved. The CDR3 covers 11 residues. Looked up from germline, CDR1 is KGHSH and CDR2 is LQKENI. Trimming removed 6 bases from V and 2 bases from J, with 4 bases in between. CDR3 amino acids: CASSTQETQYF. The CDR3 DNA sequence: TGTGCCAGCTCGACTCAAGAGACCCAGTACTTC.

CDR3 in amino acids: CASSLGRKSNTQYF. The CDR3 bases are TGTGCCAGCAGTTTAGGCAGGAAGAGTAATACGCAGTATTTT. This chain uses TRBV28 with TRBJ2-3; D remains ambiguous. Germline V gives CDR1 MDHEN, CDR2 SYDVKM. This CDR3 has 14 amino acids. V dropped 2 bases and J dropped 7 bases, with 13 bases sitting between them.

The genes are TRBV11-2 and TRBJ2-1; TRBD2 aligns across 8 bases. There are 15 residues in the CDR3. Trimming removed 0 bases from V and 2 bases from J; junction bases left unmatched: 0. In germline, CDR1 is SGHAT, CDR2 FQNNGV. CDR3 sequence (DNA): TGTGCCAGCAGCTTAGACGGGGGGGCCTACAATGAGCAGTTCTTC. Protein sequence: CASSLDGGAYNEQFF.

The CDR3 region has the DNA TGTGCCAGCAGCTTAGTGGGCGGGCGGCATCAGCCCCAGCATTTT. This translates into CASSLVGGRHQPQHF. V gene TRBV7-6 combines with J gene TRBJ1-5; D remains ambiguous. The CDR3 loop spans 15 amino acids. The germline V and J ends were trimmed by 1 base and 5 bases, with 12 bases remaining between them. Germline V gene data show CDR1 as SGHVS and CDR2 as FNYEAQ.

The J gene is TRBJ2-5, the V gene TRBV5-1; TRBD2 might be the D (7 bases). V was cut by 0 bases and J by 4 bases, with 13 bases left in between. The CDR3 runs to 15 residues. Germline CDR1 SGHRS, CDR2 YFSETQ. DNA for the CDR3: TGCGCCAGCAGCTTGGAGGGGGGGGGAGCAGAGACCCAGTACTTC. Protein product: CASSLEGGGAETQYF.

V is TRBV6-1 and J is TRBJ1-5, with 7 bases fitting TRBD1. J gave up 2 bases and V 0 bases, and 4 bases lay outside the gene matches. There are 16 residues in the CDR3. The germline CDR1 and CDR2 sequences are MNHNS and SASEGT. The CDR3 spells CASSEAEGAGNQPQHF. The CDR3 DNA is TGTGCCAGCAGTGAAGCCGAGGGGGCAGGCAATCAGCCCCAGCATTTT.

V gene TRBV7-8 combines with J gene TRBJ2-7; 9 nucleotides match TRBD2. Germline CDR1 is SGHVS and CDR2 is FQNEAQ. This CDR3 is 15 amino acids long. J gave up 5 bases and V 0 bases, and 5 bases lay outside the gene matches. The CDR3 DNA is TGTGCCAGCAGCTTAGCCGCGGGGGGGAGTAACGAGCAGTACTTC. Translating gives CASSLAAGGSNEQYF.

The rearrangement uses TRBV5-1 and TRBJ2-7; tentative D call: TRBD1 (6 bases). The CDR3 runs to 15 residues. The germline V gene encodes CDR1 SGHRS and CDR2 YFSETQ. V dropped 2 bases and J dropped 0 bases, with 12 bases sitting between them. In nucleotides, the CDR3 is TGCGCCAGCAGCTTCACAGGGCTGAGCTCCTACGAGCAGTACTTC. Protein: CASSFTGLSSYEQYF.

This clone was seen just once. The chain recombines TRBV11-2 with TRBJ1-2, with a weak D call TRBD1 (5 bases). The CDR3 is 13 residues long. Germline lookup yields CDR1 SGHAT and CDR2 FQNNGV. Trimming removed 2 bases at V and 7 bases at J, with 11 bases between. In DNA form, the CDR3 reads TGTGCCAGCAGCTTACGACAGATCTCTGGCTACACCTTC. Its protein product is CASSLRQISGYTF.

The gene calls are TRBV6-6 and TRBJ2-7, with TRBD1 matching 8 bases. CDR1 and CDR2 (germline): MNHNY, SVGAGI (reference sequence). V gave up 2 bases and J gave up 8 bases; unmatched junction bases: 5. The CDR3 loop spans 13 amino acids. This chain's CDR3 is CASSYGTGEKQYF. The CDR3 nucleotides read TGTGCCAGCAGTTACGGGACAGGAGAAAAGCAGTACTTC.

The gene calls are TRBV5-5 and TRBJ1-2, with TRBD1 identical over 7 bases. CDR3 length: 17 amino acids. J lost 2 bases, V lost 1 base, and 11 bases had no gene match. CDR1 is SGHKS, CDR2 YYEKEE, per germline (reference sequence). The chain's CDR3 is CASSLSPRQGHNYGYTF. CDR3 coding DNA: TGTGCCAGCAGCTTGTCCCCCCGACAGGGTCACAACTATGGCTACACCTTC.

The V gene is TRBV9, the J gene TRBJ2-5; the D is unclear. The germline gives CDR1 SGDLS, CDR2 YYNGEE. This CDR3 has 11 amino acids. V was cut by 4 bases and J by 2 bases, with 3 bases left in between. The CDR3 sequence: CASSSQETQYF. The CDR3 region has the DNA TGTGCCAGCAGCTCACAAGAGACCCAGTACTTC.

The chain carries TRBV27 and TRBJ1-6; 7 nucleotides agree with TRBD1. Germline assignment: CDR1 MNHEY and CDR2 SMNVEV (reference sequence). With V trimmed by 4 bases and J by 3 bases, 12 bases remained unmatched. This CDR3 is built from 18 residues. CDR3 DNA: TGTGCCAGCAGTTACCTACCGGGACAGCCAAACTATAATTCACCCCTCCACTTT. Its protein is CASSYLPGQPNYNSPLHF.

The chain is built from TRBV4-2 and TRBJ1-4, with D perhaps TRBD1 (6 bases). The germline V and J ends were trimmed by 4 bases and 6 bases, with 12 bases remaining between them. The CDR3 is made up of 14 amino acids. The germline CDR1 and CDR2 sequences are LGHNA and YNFKEQ. The CDR3 nucleotides are TGTGCCAGCAGCCCACGGAGACAGGATGAAAAACTGTTTTTT. Translating gives CASSPRRQDEKLFF.

The chain couples TRBV29-1 to TRBJ1-2; D perhaps matches TRBD1 (6 bases). Germline CDR1 reads SQVTM; CDR2 reads ANQGSEA. This CDR3 is 16 amino acids long. V dropped 4 bases and J dropped 6 bases, with 24 bases sitting between them. CDR3 bases: TGCAGCGTTGGCGCGGACAGTCGGCTCCGGGGGGATGGCTACACCTTC. This codes for CSVGADSRLRGDGYTF.

The chain has TRBV2 and TRBJ1-2, with D possibly matching TRBD1 (5 bases). V gave up 3 bases and J gave up 9 bases, with 14 bases separating them. The CDR3 loop spans 13 amino acids. Per germline, CDR1 SNHLY and CDR2 FYNNEI. CDR3 amino acids: CASSESQGGSYTF. The CDR3 DNA is TGTGCCAGCAGTGAGAGTCAGGGCGGGAGCTACACCTTC. Full variable domain (remainder filled in from reference TRBV2 and TRBJ1-2): EPEVTQTPSHQVTQMGQEVILRCVPISNHLYFYWYRQILGQKVEFLVSFYNNEISEKSEIFDDQFSVERPDGSNFTLKIRSTKLEDSAMYFCASSESQGGSYTFGSGTRLTVV.

This sequence joins TRBV9 and TRBJ1-3, with D perhaps matching TRBD1 (5 bases). The germline gives CDR1 SGDLS, CDR2 YYNGEE. The CDR3 loop spans 18 amino acids. Trimming cost V 0 bases and J 0 bases, with 16 bases left between them. The CDR3 is CASSVGLWGTNSGNTIYF. In DNA, the CDR3 is TGTGCCAGCAGCGTAGGCCTTTGGGGCACGAACTCTGGAAACACCATATATTTT.